This T cell receptor (beta chain) stems from a study of blood T cell repertoires in COVID-19 (dated by TCRdb to 2018 to 2021). As for the study more broadly: Samples from collaborators originated in the United States, Italy and Spain and spanned both the acute and convalescent phases of COVID-19. The prospective study material was composed of cDNA or gDNA derived from T cells, B-cell-depleted T cells, or PBMCs. The dataset comprised deeply sampled blood TCRbeta repertoires from subjects exposed to, actively infected with, or recovered from COVID-19. The repertoires were released in a freely available public database intended as a resource for research on the immune response to SARS-CoV-2. Samples came from the ongoing ImmuneRACE study (first 160 participants) plus 1,254 subjects from 6 global collaborators. A de-identified subject ID, COVID-19 status, age in years and sex were almost always included in the sample metadata. Where available, HLA class I and class II types were taken from metadata supplied by the sample provider and were not determined by assay-based typing. Study-wide findings and limitations: How much clinical and demographic metadata was included differed by source and by participant, and the metadata was provided uncurated.

The CDR3 goes from the cysteine to the phenylalanine over 14 residues. The read is trimmed to its CDR3 DNA, 42 bases read in frame from base 1. CDR1 and CDR2 are drawn from the germline V gene: SNHLY, FYNNEI. The germline ends are 10 bases apart after V is trimmed by 7 bases and J by 1 base. The immunoSEQ Assay, a bias-controlled multiplex PCR, was used to amplify TCRbeta CDR3 regions from genomic DNA. Processing in the source paper ran as follows. Nucleated cell counts per sample were estimated from amplification of reference gene primers within the assay. Sequence reads were collapsed and filtered to measure the absolute abundance of every unique TCRbeta CDR3 rearrangement. For each sample, productive Simpson clonality was calculated as the square root of Simpson's diversity index across productive rearrangements. TCRdb retrieved this table from immuneACCESS and kept in-frame rearrangements only. Not all clones are present; in checked studies, unresolved V genes account for under half, and no reason is known for the remainder. That table is the source of V, J and clone size, and D and trimming were worked out from the DNA. Present in this sample are about 300,000 clones, around 88% of which were seen just once. Clones ranked in the top ten supply 5.5% to 7% of the sample.

In the case of this clone: No cognate antigen has been identified for it. No much larger clonotype is one base removed from it; base qualities were not supplied.

Samples from volunteer blood donors who had recovered from COVID-19 were contributed by a second Seattle source. Whole blood was collected in K2EDTA tubes by collaborating institutions according to the institutions' own protocols. For TCRbeta analysis, collaborators shipped samples as frozen whole blood, isolated PBMCs, or DNA extracted from either of those sample types. The receptor was isolated from a woman in her twenties or thirties who had recovered from COVID-19. Sample: peripheral blood. This sequence uses TRBV2 and TRBJ2-2; TRBD2 is a weak D gene call, 5 bases matching. The CDR3 region reads CASMSGGNTGELFF. The nucleotides are TGTGCCAGCATGAGTGGAGGGAACACCGGGGAGCTGTTTTTT.